These 30 T cell receptor beta chains were sequenced from one sample in a study of blood T cell repertoires in COVID-19. The protocol was immunoSEQ multiplex PCR, while the TCRdb copy is restricted to in-frame clones and leaves out a portion. The top ten clones hold approximately 9.4% of a sample with 330,000 or so clones, approximately 86% of them seen once. Material for sequencing was peripheral blood. The receptors shown here come from a man aged 30 to 45 with COVID-19, enrolled during active disease.

V is TRBV4-1 and J is TRBJ2-3, with D perhaps TRBD2 (5 bases). Germline CDR1 and CDR2: MGHRA and YSYEKL. The V end was cut by 3 bases, the J end by 6 bases, with 10 bases between. This CDR3 has 13 residues. For the CDR3, the DNA is TGCGCCAGCAGCCAGGACTCCGGGGATACGCAGTATTTT. Translating it yields CASSQDSGDTQYF.

The CDR3 loop reads CAISESQGGSNQPQHF. The CDR3 DNA reads as TGTGCCATCAGTGAGTCCCAGGGAGGTAGCAATCAGCCCCAGCATTTT. The chain employs TRBV10-3 and TRBJ1-5; possible D gene TRBD1, 5 bases. Germline CDR1 ENHRY, CDR2 SYGVKD. The V end lost 0 bases, the J end lost 0 bases, and 9 bases lay between the germline ends. The CDR3 contains 16 residues.

The genes are TRBV6-2 or TRBV6-3 and TRBJ2-2; D remains unclear. Germline V gene data show CDR1 as MNHEY and CDR2 as SVGEGT. This CDR3 is 14 amino acids long. V lost 2 bases, J lost 2 bases, and 6 bases lay in between. CDR3 residues: CASSYRRNTGELFF. CDR3 nucleotide sequence: TGTGCCAGCAGTTACCGTAGAAACACCGGGGAGCTGTTTTTT.

The chain joins TRBV7-9 to TRBJ2-3; possibly TRBD1 for D (5 bases). V lost 5 bases, J lost 0 bases, and 18 bases lay in between. This CDR3 region has 17 residues. CDR1 is SEHNR and CDR2 is FQNEAQ in the germline V gene (reference sequence). CDR3 loop: CASSTPVLDTSTDTQYF. The CDR3 coding sequence is TGTGCCAGCAGCACACCCGTTCTGGACACAAGCACAGATACGCAGTATTTT.

V gene TRBV30 combines with J gene TRBJ2-6; 7 nucleotides agree with TRBD1. Per germline, CDR1 GTSNPN and CDR2 SVGIG (reference sequence). The CDR3 is 14 residues long. The V segment lost 4 bases and the J segment 4 bases; nucleotides outside the gene matches: 4. The CDR3: CAWKTGLGANVLTF. DNA of the CDR3: TGTGCCTGGAAGACAGGGCTAGGGGCCAACGTCCTGACTTTC.

This clone has only one observation. The V and J genes are TRBV4-3 and TRBJ2-7; 9 bases agree with TRBD1. V shed 3 bases and J 4 bases; nucleotides not matched to a gene: 7. The CDR3 loop spans 15 amino acids. Looked up from germline, CDR1 is LGHNA and CDR2 is YSLEER. CDR3 in amino acids: CASSHATGGAYEQYF. CDR3 coding DNA: TGCGCCAGCAGCCATGCGACAGGGGGAGCGTACGAGCAGTACTTC.

V gene TRBV19 combines with J gene TRBJ1-2, with a possible D match to TRBD1 (5 bases). Germline CDR1 reads LNHDA; CDR2 reads SQIVND (reference sequence). Trimming cost V 2 bases and J 7 bases, with 14 bases left between them. The CDR3 is made up of 14 amino acids. The CDR3 loop reads CASSITQAGSGYTF. CDR3 DNA: TGTGCCAGTAGTATAACACAGGCCGGGTCTGGCTACACCTTC.

The V gene is TRBV4-3, the J gene TRBJ2-7, with 8 bases lining up with TRBD1. The CDR3 runs to 15 residues. The ends lost 4 bases at V and 4 bases at J; junction bases unmatched: 9. The germline gives CDR1 LGHNA, CDR2 YSLEER. CDR3 DNA: TGCGCCAGCAGCCCCGCAGGGCAGGGGGCGTACGAGCAGTACTTC. It translates to CASSPAGQGAYEQYF.

V gene TRBV28 combines with J gene TRBJ2-3, with 11 nucleotides matching TRBD2. CDR1 MDHEN and CDR2 SYDVKM come from the germline V gene. Trimming at V came to 2 bases and at J to 6 bases, leaving 4 bases not matched to a gene. The CDR3 has 15 residues. CDR3 loop: CASSLRTSGLDTQYF. DNA of the CDR3: TGTGCCAGCAGTTTAAGGACTAGCGGGCTTGATACGCAGTATTTT. Full variable domain (outside the CDR3, taken from reference TRBV28 and TRBJ2-3): DVKVTQSSRYLVKRTGEKVFLECVQDMDHENMFWYRQDPGLGLRLIYFSYDVKMKEKGDIPEGYSVSREKKERFSLILESASTNQTSMYLCASSLRTSGLDTQYFGPGTRLTVL.

This clone was detected only once. The V and J genes are TRBV6-2 or TRBV6-3 and TRBJ1-4, with TRBD1 as a possible D gene (6 bases). This CDR3 contains 14 residues. The ends were cut back, 5 bases at V and 5 bases at J, with 12 bases in the middle. Per germline, CDR1 MNHEY and CDR2 SVGEGT. CDR3 nucleotide sequence: TGTGCCAGCAGTGACCGGGACACCAATGAAAAACTGTTTTTT. Encoded protein: CASSDRDTNEKLFF.

The sample holds one count of this clone. CDR3 protein: CASSLDAGGYEQYF. CDR3 nucleotides: TGTGCCAGCAGCTTAGATGCAGGGGGCTACGAGCAGTACTTC. The chain carries TRBV11-2 and TRBJ2-7; 7 nucleotides match TRBD1. V was pared by 0 bases and J by 3 bases, with 2 bases of the junction left unmatched. Germline CDR1 is SGHAT and CDR2 is FQNNGV. The length of the CDR3 is 14 residues.

The chain couples TRBV28 to TRBJ2-7; 7 bases fit TRBD2. CDR1 MDHEN and CDR2 SYDVKM come from the germline V gene. The CDR3 extends over 16 amino acids. Germline trimming cut 7 bases from V and 3 bases from J; bases unmatched to any gene: 15. In nucleotides, the CDR3 is TGTGCCAGCACCTACCCCTTAGGCGGGAGTAGCTACGAGCAGTACTTC. The encoded protein is CASTYPLGGSSYEQYF.

The chain couples TRBV6-2 or TRBV6-3 to TRBJ2-2; 8 bases align to TRBD1. Germline assignment: CDR1 MNHEY and CDR2 SVGEGT. The CDR3 spans 16 residues. The V segment lost 5 bases and the J segment 3 bases; nucleotides outside the gene matches: 8. CDR3 coding DNA: TGTGCCAGCAGTCACCGGGACAGGTCGGACACCGGGGAGCTGTTTTTT. It encodes CASSHRDRSDTGELFF.

The J gene is TRBJ2-3, the V gene TRBV28; TRBD2 agrees at 8 bases. In germline, CDR1 is MDHEN, CDR2 SYDVKM. With 5 bases clipped from V and 0 bases from J, the junction kept 10 bases outside the gene matches. The CDR3 is 17 amino acids. The CDR3 bases are TGTGCCAGCAGTGGCCCCTTTTCTAGCGGGAGCACAGATACGCAGTATTTT. Encoded protein: CASSGPFSSGSTDTQYF.

The chain joins TRBV6-1 to TRBJ2-7; D remains ambiguous. Trimming stripped 3 bases from V and 2 bases from J, with 11 bases between. The germline V gene has CDR1 MNHNS and CDR2 SASEGT. The CDR3 is 14 residues long. CDR3 sequence (DNA): TGTGCCAGCAGTGATTACTCGAGTACCTACGAGCAGTACTTC. Its translation is CASSDYSSTYEQYF.

To note about this clone: At the DNA level, this CDR3 is encoded by other sequences in the same sample as well. This chain uses TRBV15 with TRBJ2-7; 8 bases fit TRBD1. Per the germline V gene, CDR1 is LNHNV and CDR2 is YYDKDF (reference sequence). V gave up 0 bases and J gave up 2 bases; unmatched junction bases: 0. The CDR3 has 14 residues. Here the CDR3 reads CATSRDRGPYEQYF. Here the CDR3 DNA reads TGTGCCACCAGCAGAGACAGGGGGCCCTACGAGCAGTACTTC.

The chain links TRBV4-3 to TRBJ2-1; 8 nucleotides line up with TRBD2. The CDR3 extends over 18 amino acids. The V gene end was trimmed by 0 bases and the J gene end by 6 bases; junction bases not matched to a gene: 13. Germline CDR1 LGHNA, CDR2 YSLEER. The CDR3 region has the DNA TGCGCCAGCAGCCAAGATCGAGGGGACGGGGGGGCTTTCAATGAGCAGTTCTTC. Translated: CASSQDRGDGGAFNEQFF.

The V and J genes are TRBV5-4 and TRBJ2-1, with TRBD1 identical over 12 bases. Trimming removed 3 bases from V and 7 bases from J; junction bases left unmatched: 5. The CDR3 runs to 15 residues. Germline V CDR1 and CDR2: SGHNT, YYREEE (reference sequence). The CDR3 reads CASSSGTGGWNEQFF. DNA of the CDR3: TGTGCCAGCAGCTCGGGGACAGGGGGCTGGAATGAGCAGTTCTTC.

This CDR3 reads CASGLVGGVETQYF. DNA for the CDR3: TGTGCTAGTGGTTTGGTAGGGGGGGTGGAGACCCAGTACTTC. This rearrangement joins TRBV12-5 to TRBJ2-5; TRBD2 might be the D (7 bases). Germline CDR1 and CDR2: LGHNT and FRNRAP. This CDR3 is built from 14 residues. Deletions cut 0 bases from V and 5 bases from J, with 10 bases between. The whole variable domain, remainder taken from reference TRBV12-5 and TRBJ2-5, is DARVTQTPRHKVTEMGQEVTMRCQPILGHNTVFWYRQTMMQGLELLAYFRNRAPLDDSGMPKDRFSAEMPDATLATLKIQPSEPRDSAVYFCASGLVGGVETQYFGPGTRLLVL.

This chain links TRBV7-9 with TRBJ2-2; 13 bases line up with TRBD2. V lost 5 bases and J lost 3; bases outside the gene matches: 12. CDR3 length: 19 amino acids. Germline V lookup: CDR1 SEHNR, CDR2 FQNEAQ (reference sequence). The CDR3 DNA is TGTGCCAGCAGCACCTTCCTGCTACTAGCGGGGGGGGACACCGGGGAGCTGTTTTTT. Translated: CASSTFLLLAGGDTGELFF.

CDR3 region: CASSPPSSRDTEAFF. CDR3 DNA: TGTGCCAGCAGCCCTCCCTCGTCCAGGGACACTGAAGCTTTCTTT. The chain couples TRBV7-9 to TRBJ1-1, with a possible D match to TRBD1 (5 bases). The CDR3 covers 15 residues. V gave up 5 bases and J gave up 3 bases, with 16 bases separating them. Per germline, CDR1 SEHNR and CDR2 FQNEAQ (reference sequence).

The chain uses TRBV7-2 and TRBJ2-2; TRBD1 might be the D (6 bases). Germline lookup yields CDR1 SGHTA and CDR2 FQGNSA. The CDR3 consists of 16 residues. Trimming removed 5 bases at V and 3 bases at J, with 16 bases between. CDR3 protein: CASSLLGQLDTGELFF. In DNA form, the CDR3 reads TGTGCCAGCAGCCTCCTTGGACAGTTAGACACCGGGGAGCTGTTTTTT.

This clone was seen a few times. The rearrangement uses TRBV27 and TRBJ1-1; no reliable D call. The V end lost 6 bases, the J end lost 7 bases, and 9 bases lay between the germline ends. This CDR3 contains 11 residues. Germline V lookup: CDR1 MNHEY, CDR2 SMNVEV (reference sequence). For the CDR3, the DNA is TGTGCCAGCAGGGCAGGCTATGAAGCTTTCTTT. Its translation: CASRAGYEAFF.

The rearrangement joins TRBV27 to TRBJ1-1; D unclear. V was clipped by 3 bases and J by 4 bases, with 9 bases between them. The CDR3 loop spans 13 amino acids. Germline V gene sequence: CDR1 MNHEY, CDR2 SMNVEV (reference sequence). The CDR3: CASSFWGGTEAFF. CDR3 coding DNA: TGTGCCAGCAGTTTCTGGGGAGGCACTGAAGCTTTCTTT.

The V gene is TRBV7-2, the J gene TRBJ1-5, with a weak D call TRBD1 (6 bases). Germline CDR1 and CDR2: SGHTA and FQGNSA. The CDR3 has 13 residues. Trimming shortened V by 8 bases and J by 2 bases, and 10 bases separated the two germline ends. DNA of the CDR3: TGTGCCAGCGGCAGACAGGGCAATCAGCCCCAGCATTTT. Translation gives CASGRQGNQPQHF.

CDR3 protein: CAISAGTVNTGELFF. The CDR3 coding sequence is TGTGCCATCAGCGCCGGGACAGTTAACACCGGGGAGCTGTTTTTT. The chain employs TRBV10-3 and TRBJ2-2; 7 bases line up with TRBD1. V trimming: 6 bases; J trimming: 2 bases; junction bases outside the gene matches: 6. CDR1 is ENHRY, CDR2 SYGVKD, per germline. The CDR3 spans 15 residues.

V gene TRBV4-1 combines with J gene TRBJ1-2; D unresolved. From germline, CDR1 is MGHRA and CDR2 YSYEKL. The CDR3 consists of 14 residues. Trimming pared 2 bases from V and 5 bases from J, leaving 12 bases between. This CDR3 reads CASSQLTEKYGYTF. The CDR3 DNA reads as TGCGCCAGCAGCCAACTTACAGAAAAATATGGCTACACCTTC.

V and J are TRBV9 and TRBJ2-3; 13 nucleotides line up with TRBD2. Germline V CDR1 and CDR2: SGDLS, YYNGEE. V lost 4 bases to trimming and J lost 2 bases; unmatched junction nucleotides: 7. The CDR3 sequence is 17 residues long. DNA of the CDR3: TGTGCCAGCAGCCCCCGGACTAGCGGGAGTCTCACAGATACGCAGTATTTT. Translation: CASSPRTSGSLTDTQYF. The variable domain in full, completed from reference TRBV9 and TRBJ2-3, reads DSGVTQTPKHLITATGQRVTLRCSPRSGDLSVYWYQQSLDQGLQFLIQYYNGEERAKGNILERFSAQQFPDLHSELNLSSLELGDSALYFCASSPRTSGSLTDTQYFGPGTRLTVL.

The J gene is TRBJ2-7, the V gene TRBV27; 10 bases match TRBD1. This CDR3 spans 14 amino acids. CDR1 MNHEY and CDR2 SMNVEV come from the germline V gene (reference sequence). After removal of 4 bases from V and 5 bases from J, the junction contained 5 bases not matched to a gene. In DNA form, the CDR3 reads TGTGCCAGCAGTTCGGGACAGGGGTCCCACGAGCAGTACTTC. Its translation: CASSSGQGSHEQYF.

The rearrangement links TRBV19 to TRBJ1-1; 8 bases are a match to TRBD1. The germline V gene encodes CDR1 LNHDA and CDR2 SQIVND (reference sequence). Germline trimming cut 3 bases from V and 0 bases from J; bases unmatched to any gene: 6. CDR3 size: 16 residues. CDR3 residues: CASSMGDRIMNTEAFF. CDR3 nucleotides: TGTGCCAGTAGTATGGGGGACAGGATAATGAACACTGAAGCTTTCTTT.